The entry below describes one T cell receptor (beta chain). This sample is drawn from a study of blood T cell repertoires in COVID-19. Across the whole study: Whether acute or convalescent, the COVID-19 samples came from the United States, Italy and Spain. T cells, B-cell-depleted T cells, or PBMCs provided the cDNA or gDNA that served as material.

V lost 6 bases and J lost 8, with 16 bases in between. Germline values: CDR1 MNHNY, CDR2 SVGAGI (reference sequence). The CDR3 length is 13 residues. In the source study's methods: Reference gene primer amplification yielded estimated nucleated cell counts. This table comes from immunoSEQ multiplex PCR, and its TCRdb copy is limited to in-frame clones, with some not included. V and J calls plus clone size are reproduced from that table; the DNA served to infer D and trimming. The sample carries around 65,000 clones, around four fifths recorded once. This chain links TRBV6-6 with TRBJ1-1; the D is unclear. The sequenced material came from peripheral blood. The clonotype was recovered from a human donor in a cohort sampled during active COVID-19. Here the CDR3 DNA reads TGTGCCAGCAGCGATTACGTTCTAGGAGAAGCTTTCTTT. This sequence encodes CASSDYVLGEAFF.